This T cell receptor beta chain came from a study of cytomegalovirus exposure and HLA in healthy donors. The study's findings and limits: The tendency of first-cohort TCR clusters to co-occur in the roughly 120 validation repertoires was identified by a subsequent analysis.

Germline values: CDR1 SGHTA, CDR2 FQGNSA. V lost 0 bases and J lost 4, with 6 bases in between. The CDR3 loop spans 14 amino acids. As for this clone: As yet, its antigen is unknown.

The assay was immunoSEQ multiplex PCR, and TCRdb's table has in-frame clones only and misses some. The top ten clones hold over 9% of a sample with 130,000 to 150,000 clones, 89% of them seen once. This rearrangement joins TRBV7-2 to TRBJ1-4; tentative D call: TRBD1 (6 bases). The TCR was taken from a woman younger than 30 in good health and CMV-seropositive. The sequencing input was PBMCs. The CDR3 sequence: CASSLAGGNEKLFF. CDR3 DNA sequence: TGTGCCAGCAGCTTAGCAGGGGGTAATGAAAAACTGTTTTTT.